This T cell receptor (beta chain) was recorded in a study of a mutant IDH1 vaccine in newly diagnosed glioma. As for this clone: Its antigen is not identified.

The time point is: week 35, safety follow-up. With topical imiquimod, each dose of the vaccine consisted of 300 ug of mutant IDH1 20-mer peptide. The method was immunoSEQ multiplex PCR; TCRdb's version includes in-frame clones alone and lacks a portion of them. The repertoire holds about 47,000 clones, with more than 70% as singletons. V was trimmed by 4 bases and J by 2 bases, leaving 18 bases between them. The germline V gene encodes CDR1 ENHRY and CDR2 SYGVKD. The CDR3 covers 17 residues. This sequence joins TRBV10-3 and TRBJ1-5; D might be TRBD1 (5 bases). This TCR was sampled from a woman between 40 and 55 years old with glioma. Sequenced here: PBMCs, sampled from a glioma patient whose treatment included an IDH1 peptide vaccine. DNA of the CDR3: TGTGCCATCAGTGCTGAGGCAGGGTGGGACGGCAATCAGCCCCAGCATTTT. This sequence encodes CAISAEAGWDGNQPQHF.